A single sample gave rise to the 17 T cell receptor beta chains below, sequenced in a study of blood T cell repertoires in COVID-19. This table comes from immunoSEQ multiplex PCR, and its TCRdb copy is limited to in-frame clones, with some not included. The sample lists 200,000 to 250,000 clones; 75% to 90% were seen once. The source material was PBMCs or T cells enriched from blood (not recorded which). The receptors derive from a woman aged 35 to 49 with acute COVID-19.

The chain joins TRBV5-5 to TRBJ1-2; 9 nucleotides align to TRBD1. This CDR3 comprises 15 residues. V lost 0 bases and J lost 6; bases outside the gene matches: 6. CDR1 and CDR2 (germline): SGHKS, YYEKEE (reference sequence). CDR3 loop: CASSLVGTGPDGYTF. For the CDR3, the DNA is TGTGCCAGCAGCTTGGTAGGGACAGGGCCTGATGGCTACACCTTC.

The chain recombines TRBV7-9 with TRBJ2-7, with 9 bases identical to TRBD2. The CDR3 runs to 16 residues. Germline assignment: CDR1 SEHNR and CDR2 FQNEAQ (reference sequence). The V and J ends lost 6 bases and 0 bases, in that order; junction bases with no gene match: 9. CDR3 loop: CASSYLAGPSSYEQYF. CDR3 nucleotide sequence: TGTGCCAGCAGTTATCTAGCGGGGCCGAGCTCCTACGAGCAGTACTTC.

The genes are TRBV5-4 and TRBJ2-3; 13 nucleotides agree with TRBD2. The CDR3 contains 18 residues. Germline V gene sequence: CDR1 SGHNT, CDR2 YYREEE (reference sequence). V was clipped by 3 bases and J by 1 base; unmatched bases: 8. CDR3 nucleotide sequence: TGTGCCAGCAGCTATGAACCGGGACTAGCGGGACGCACAGATACGCAGTATTTT. Encoded protein: CASSYEPGLAGRTDTQYF.

The chain recombines TRBV19 with TRBJ1-2; TRBD1 aligns across 7 bases. V shed 4 bases and J 3 bases; nucleotides not matched to a gene: 8. The germline V gene encodes CDR1 LNHDA and CDR2 SQIVND (reference sequence). This CDR3 contains 15 residues. This CDR3 is CASSTPGQPYYGYTF. CDR3 coding DNA: TGTGCCAGTAGTACCCCGGGACAGCCATACTATGGCTACACCTTC.

V gene TRBV7-9 combines with J gene TRBJ2-7; D remains unclear. V was shortened by 6 bases and J by 1 base, with 10 bases between the two germline ends. The CDR3 length is 13 residues. Germline CDR1 SEHNR, CDR2 FQNEAQ (reference sequence). CDR3 sequence (DNA): TGTGCCAGCAGTCGCCATGAGTCCTACGAGCAGTACTTC. Translation gives CASSRHESYEQYF.

The rearrangement links TRBV3-1 (or the pseudogene TRBV3-2) to TRBJ1-1; 8 positions match TRBD1. The CDR3 is made up of 13 amino acids. Looked up from germline, CDR1 is LGHDT and CDR2 is YNNKEL (reference sequence). The ends lost 4 bases at V and 10 bases at J; junction bases unmatched: 8. The chain's CDR3 is CASSLVGQGLAFF. The CDR3 bases are TGTGCCAGCAGCCTAGTAGGACAGGGTCTAGCTTTCTTT.

This clone has only one observation. The chain couples TRBV10-3 to TRBJ1-2, with unresolved D. This CDR3 region has 12 residues. Germline values: CDR1 ENHRY, CDR2 SYGVKD. Trimming shortened V by 2 bases and J by 4 bases, and 5 bases separated the two germline ends. CDR3 in amino acids: CAISEGLYGYTF. The CDR3 bases are TGTGCCATCAGTGAGGGGCTCTATGGCTACACCTTC.

The sample holds many counts of this clone. The rearrangement links TRBV9 to TRBJ1-2; D gene ambiguous. Trimming shortened V by 0 bases and J by 3 bases, and 9 bases separated the two germline ends. The CDR3 has 14 amino acids. CDR1 is SGDLS, CDR2 YYNGEE, per germline. CDR3 coding DNA: TGTGCCAGCAGCGTAGTGCCTAGCGACTATGGCTACACCTTC. Its translation: CASSVVPSDYGYTF. The entire variable domain, with the rest obtained from reference TRBV9 and TRBJ1-2, is as follows: DSGVTQTPKHLITATGQRVTLRCSPRSGDLSVYWYQQSLDQGLQFLIQYYNGEERAKGNILERFSAQQFPDLHSELNLSSLELGDSALYFCASSVVPSDYGYTFGSGTRLTVV.

Only one count was recorded for this clone. The chain couples TRBV23-1 to TRBJ2-7, with D unresolved. TRBV23-1 qualifies as an ORF whose function is uncertain. The CDR3 has 14 residues. V lost 7 bases and J 3 bases, leaving 16 bases between the germline ends. CDR3 sequence: CASTIGEYGYEQYV. The CDR3 DNA reads as TGCGCCAGCACCATTGGAGAGTATGGCTACGAGCAGTACGTC.

To note about this clone: Its ends do not fully match the called genes, so a read error is possible. The CDR3 is CASSQDKNTEAFF. The CDR3 DNA is TGTGCTAGCAGCCAGGACAAGAACACTGAAGCTTTCTTT. The V and J genes are TRBV7-7 and TRBJ1-1, with D perhaps matching TRBD1 (5 bases). Germline V gene sequence: CDR1 SSHAT, CDR2 FNYEAQ (reference sequence). The CDR3 is made up of 13 amino acids.

J is TRBJ2-2 and V is TRBV5-1; TRBD2 matches at 8 bases. The CDR3 is 14 amino acids. Germline CDR1 and CDR2: SGHRS and YFSETQ. J gave up 4 bases and V 1 base, and 0 bases lay outside the gene matches. The CDR3 DNA sequence: TGCGCCAGCAGCTTGAGCGGGGGCACCGGGGAGCTGTTTTTT. Protein: CASSLSGGTGELFF. Based on the CDR3 plus reference TRBV5-1 and TRBJ2-2, the full variable domain is KAGVTQTPRYLIKTRGQQVTLSCSPISGHRSVSWYQQTPGQGLQFLFEYFSETQRNKGNFPGRFSGRQFSNSRSEMNVSTLELGDSALYLCASSLSGGTGELFFGEGSRLTVL.

CDR3 in amino acids: CSSRSGASGGSSSYNEQFF. The DNA for the CDR3 is TGCAGCTCTCGCTCTGGGGCTAGCGGGGGGTCAAGCTCCTACAATGAGCAGTTCTTC. The chain is built from TRBV29-1 and TRBJ2-1; TRBD2 matches 11 bases. Germline V CDR1 and CDR2: SQVTM, ANQGSEA. This CDR3 contains 19 residues. V shed 8 bases, J shed 0 bases, and the junction held 18 bases outside the gene matches.

The rearrangement uses TRBV18 and TRBJ1-2; D is possibly TRBD1 (5 bases). Germline V lookup: CDR1 KGHSH, CDR2 LQKENI. This CDR3 is 13 amino acids long. Trimming took 2 bases from V and 8 from J, leaving 12 bases between them. The DNA for the CDR3 is TGTGCCAGCTCACCAGGGGGGGGTACCGGCTACACCTTC. Translated, it gives CASSPGGGTGYTF.

This chain uses TRBV5-1 with TRBJ2-5; 8 bases are shared with TRBD1. This CDR3 has 15 residues. Germline loops: CDR1 SGHRS, CDR2 YFSETQ. The V gene end was trimmed by 0 bases and the J gene end by 5 bases; junction bases not matched to a gene: 6. CDR3 DNA: TGCGCCAGCAGCTTGGGTTCGACAGGGGTGGAGACCCAGTACTTC. Translation: CASSLGSTGVETQYF. The variable domain in full, with the rest retrieved from reference TRBV5-1 and TRBJ2-5, is KAGVTQTPRYLIKTRGQQVTLSCSPISGHRSVSWYQQTPGQGLQFLFEYFSETQRNKGNFPGRFSGRQFSNSRSEMNVSTLELGDSALYLCASSLGSTGVETQYFGPGTRLLVL.

The chain carries TRBV7-8 and TRBJ1-1, with TRBD1 identical over 7 bases. Trimming took 0 bases from V and 0 from J; bases not matched to a gene: 4. The CDR3 length is 16 residues. Germline-derived CDR1 and CDR2 are SGHVS and FQNEAQ. The CDR3 sequence: CASSLAGQRMNTEAFF. The CDR3 coding sequence is TGTGCCAGCAGCTTAGCGGGACAGAGAATGAACACTGAAGCTTTCTTT.

J is TRBJ2-7 and V is TRBV6-2 or TRBV6-3; TRBD1 agrees at 7 bases. The J segment lost 6 bases and the V segment lost 4 bases, leaving 3 bases of the junction unmatched. Germline loops: CDR1 MNHEY, CDR2 SVGEGT. The CDR3 contains 12 residues. CDR3 in amino acids: CASSLGGFEQYF. The CDR3 nucleotides are TGTGCCAGCAGTTTAGGGGGCTTCGAGCAGTACTTC.

The rearrangement joins TRBV20-1 to TRBJ1-6; D is unclear. Trimming pared 3 bases from V and 0 bases from J, leaving 12 bases between. The CDR3 consists of 16 residues. The germline CDR1 and CDR2 sequences are DFQATT and SNEGSKA (reference sequence). Here the CDR3 DNA reads TGCAGTGCTAGTTCTCCCGAGAGCTCCTATAATTCACCCCTCCACTTT. It yields the protein CSASSPESSYNSPLHF.